These 3 T cell receptor beta chains came from one sample sequenced in a study of cytotoxic CD8 clonotypes in ibrutinib-treated CLL. Repertoires were generated with immunoSEQ multiplex PCR, while TCRdb's copy carries only in-frame clones and drops some. The data contain some 130,000 clones, 75% to 90% of them singletons. The sequences come from PBMCs, collected after 24 months of ibrutinib treatment. The receptors shown here come from a human donor with chronic lymphocytic leukemia.

The V and J genes are TRBV28 and TRBJ1-2, with TRBD1 identical over 11 bases. V gave up 5 bases and J gave up 5 bases; unmatched junction bases: 4. CDR1 is MDHEN, CDR2 SYDVKM, per germline. The CDR3 is 14 residues long. CDR3 protein: CASSGTGGDYGYTF. The DNA of the CDR3 is TGTGCCAGCAGTGGGACAGGGGGGGATTATGGCTACACCTTC.

The V and J genes are TRBV14 and TRBJ2-7; 8 bases fit TRBD1. Trimming took 2 bases from V and 1 from J; bases not matched to a gene: 7. CDR1 and CDR2 from the germline V gene are SGHDN and FVKESK. CDR3 size: 16 residues. CDR3 loop: CASSQIPRTGSYEQYF. For the CDR3, the DNA is TGTGCCAGCAGCCAAATTCCGAGGACAGGGTCCTACGAGCAGTACTTC.

In this sample, this clone turned up once. The CDR3 region is CASRGQGTENTEAFF. The DNA of the CDR3 is TGTGCCAGCAGGGGCCAGGGGACGGAGAACACTGAAGCTTTCTTT. This chain links TRBV2 with TRBJ1-1, with D tentatively TRBD1 (6 bases). CDR3 length: 15 residues. With 6 bases removed from V and 1 base from J, the gap between germline ends came to 15 bases. The V gene's germline CDR1 is SNHLY and CDR2 FYNNEI.